This record covers a single T cell receptor beta chain. One end of the junction does not line up with germline, which may come from a read error. Read sequence stops 3 residues before the CDR3 end, and the germline J gene provides the missing end. The germline CDR1 and CDR2 sequences are SGHAT and FQDESV (reference sequence). This CDR3 has 15 amino acids. These data are taken from a study of T cells in women clearing cervical HPV infection. Assay: immunoSEQ multiplex PCR; the TCRdb copy retains only in-frame clones and omits some. This listing includes fewer than 50,000 clones. The chain recombines TRBV11-1 with TRBJ2-1, with 8 bases that match TRBD2. Input material: blood buffy coat. The receptor was derived from a woman between 18 and 70 years old with a cervical HPV16 infection that either progressed to CIN3+ or cleared (not recorded which). Incomplete CDR3 DNA: TGTGCCAGCAGCCTAGCGGGCGGGCCCGGTGGTGAG. Its translation: CASSLAGGPGGE. The entire CDR3 protein reads CASSLAGGPGGEQFF.